This note documents a single T cell receptor beta chain sequence. As yet, its antigen is unknown. The data originate from a study of T cell responses to AZD1222 COVID-19 vaccine. The CDR3 has 15 residues. CDR1 MNHEY and CDR2 SVGAGI come from the germline V gene. V was clipped by 3 bases and J by 4 bases, with 15 bases between them. Broader study findings: A mostly white British donor set with more females was recruited, and clonal diversity was possibly underestimated. Across spike, vaccine-associated CD4 TCRs were found, dominant at 160-218 and 743-854.

Measured with immunoSEQ multiplex PCR; TCRdb has only the in-frame clones, and not every one. The sample lists over 100,000 clones, roughly 90% occurring once. The chain couples TRBV6-5 to TRBJ1-2; TRBD1 is a possible D gene (5 bases). This clonotype was sampled from an adult in good health. Sequenced here: peripheral blood, sampled on day 0 of AZD1222 vaccination. The CDR3 DNA follows: TGTGCCAGCAGTTATAGGTTGGGGGGAAGCTATGGCTACACCTTC. Its translation is CASSYRLGGSYGYTF.